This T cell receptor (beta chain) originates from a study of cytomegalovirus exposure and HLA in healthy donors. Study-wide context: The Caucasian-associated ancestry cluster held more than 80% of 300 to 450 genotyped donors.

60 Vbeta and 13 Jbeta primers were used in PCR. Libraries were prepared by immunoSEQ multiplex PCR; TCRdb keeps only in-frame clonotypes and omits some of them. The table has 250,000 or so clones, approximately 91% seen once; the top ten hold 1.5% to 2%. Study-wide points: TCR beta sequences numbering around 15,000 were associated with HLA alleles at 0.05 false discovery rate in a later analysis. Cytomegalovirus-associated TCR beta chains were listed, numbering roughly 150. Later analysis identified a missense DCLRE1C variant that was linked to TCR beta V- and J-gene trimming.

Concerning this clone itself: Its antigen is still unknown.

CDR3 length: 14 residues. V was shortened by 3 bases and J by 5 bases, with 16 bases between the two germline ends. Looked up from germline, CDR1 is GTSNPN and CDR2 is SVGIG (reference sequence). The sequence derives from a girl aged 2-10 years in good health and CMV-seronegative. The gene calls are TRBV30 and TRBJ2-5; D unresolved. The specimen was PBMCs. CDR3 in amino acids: CAWSPTIYSETQYF. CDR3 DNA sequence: TGTGCCTGGAGCCCCACCATCTATTCGGAGACCCAGTACTTC.